These T cell receptor beta chains were read from a single sample in a study of spatial heterogeneity in lung cancer. TCRdb passed the 5' RACE reads through MiXCR, listing each CDR3 protein once. The sample has roughly 7,800 distinct CDR3 sequences, around 16% seen once. Source: normal lung tissue next to the tumor, taken at surgery. These receptors originate from a male donor with early-stage non-small cell lung cancer. Both conserved end residues are part of each CDR3. A D gene is named only where the DNA matches it firmly. The size field is filled for only some rows; it gives once, few, many or a size class.

TRBV30,NA,many,TRBJ1-3,TGTGCCTGGACCCCGGGACACTCCTCGTCTGGAAACACCATATATTTT,CAWTPGHSSSGNTIYF
TRBV28,NA,large,TRBJ2-3,TGTGCCAGCAGTTTCTTAGCTGGCACAGATACGCAGTATTTT,CASSFLAGTDTQYF
TRBV19,NA,few,TRBJ2-3,TGTGCCAGTAGTACAAAGGGAGACACAGATACGCAGTATTTT,CASSTKGDTDTQYF
TRBV20-1,TRBD2,NA,TRBJ2-2,TGCAGTGCTAGAGCGGGAGGCTGGGCGGGGGAGCTGTTTTTT,CSARAGGWAGELFF
TRBV20-1,TRBD1,few,TRBJ1-2,TGCAGTGCTAGGGGGACAGGGATAAACTATGGCTACACCTTC,CSARGTGINYGYTF
TRBV3-1,NA,many,TRBJ1-1,TGTGCCAGCAGCCAAGAGTTGGAGGGGAGGGGGACTGAAGCTTTCTTT,CASSQELEGRGTEAFF
TRBV18,TRBD1,NA,TRBJ2-2,TGTGCCAGCTCCAGGAGCCCGGGACAGATGAACACCGGGGAGCTGTTTTTT,CASSRSPGQMNTGELFF
TRBV27,TRBD2,few,TRBJ2-4,TGTGCCAGCAGTTCGGGACTAGCGGGAGAGGAGGACATTCAGTACTTC,CASSSGLAGEEDIQYF
TRBV3-1,NA,few,TRBJ2-2,TGTGCCACCACGTCGGGCCCGGGCACCGGGGAGCTGTTTTTT,CATTSGPGTGELFF
TRBV9,NA,few,TRBJ1-2,TGTGCCAGCAGCGGAGAGGGAGGTAGACAATCCTATGGCTACACCTTC,CASSGEGGRQSYGYTF
TRBV5-1,NA,many,TRBJ2-1,TGCGCCAGCAGTCTCCCGGGGTCCCAGGGGAATGAGCAGTTCTTC,CASSLPGSQGNEQFF
TRBV12-3/TRBV12-4,NA,NA,TRBJ1-2,TGTGCCAGCAGTTTTACGGGTGCTAACTATGGCTACACCTTC,CASSFTGANYGYTF
TRBV10-3,TRBD1,many,TRBJ1-1,TGTGCCATCAGACAGGGGGGGGAAGCTTTCTTT,CAIRQGGEAFF
TRBV11-2,TRBD1,few,TRBJ2-7,TGTGCCAGCAGCTTGGGTCAGGGGGCCGAGCAGTACTTC,CASSLGQGAEQYF
TRBV10-3,NA,many,TRBJ1-5,TGTGCCATCAGTGAGTCGAGGGCGGGCAATCAGCCCCAGCATTTT,CAISESRAGNQPQHF
TRBV7-2,NA,NA,TRBJ2-5,TGTGCCAGCAGCGGGGCCGGGGAGACCCAGTACTTC,CASSGAGETQYF
TRBV2,NA,few,TRBJ1-1,TGTGCCAGCACTCCGGAGCTAGTGAACACTGAAGCTTTCTTT,CASTPELVNTEAFF
TRBV12-3/TRBV12-4,NA,few,TRBJ2-7,TGTGCCAGCAGTTCCTACTACGAGCAGTACTTC,CASSSYYEQYF
TRBV28,TRBD1,few,TRBJ2-7,TGTGCCAGCAGCCACAGGGGAGACTCCTACGAGCAGTACTTC,CASSHRGDSYEQYF
TRBV4-1,NA,few,TRBJ2-1,TGCGCCAGCAGCCAAGGCCCCCTCACTAGCTCCCTATACAATGAGCAGTTCTTC,CASSQGPLTSSLYNEQFF
TRBV10-3,TRBD2,few,TRBJ2-5,TGTGCCATCGGGATAGCGGGAGGACTCCAAGAGACCCAGTACTTC,CAIGIAGGLQETQYF
TRBV18,NA,NA,TRBJ1-1,TGTGCCAGCTCATCCAGACAGGTCGGGGCAGAAGCTTTCTTT,CASSSRQVGAEAFF
TRBV6-1,NA,medium-sized,TRBJ1-5,TGTGCCAGCACCCCGAAGGGCGGAACAAGCAATCAGCCCCAGCATTTT,CASTPKGGTSNQPQHF
TRBV11-2,NA,hyperexpanded,TRBJ2-3,TGTGCCAGCAGCCCGTCCGGGGGTAGAATAGCAGATACGCAGTATTTT,CASSPSGGRIADTQYF
TRBV5-6,TRBD1,NA,TRBJ1-2,TGTGCCAGCAGCGTGGACAGGGGCTATGGCTACACCTTC,CASSVDRGYGYTF
TRBV20-1,NA,few,TRBJ1-1,TGCAGTGCTAGATTGGAGACGGTTGAAGCTTTCTTT,CSARLETVEAFF
TRBV11-2,TRBD1,medium-sized,TRBJ2-1,TGTGCCAGCAGCGCGAGGGGGCACCCCTACAATGAGCAGTTCTTC,CASSARGHPYNEQFF
TRBV15,NA,few,TRBJ2-2,TGTGCCACCAGCCCTTTAGGCGGGGAGCTGTTTTTT,CATSPLGGELFF
TRBV28,TRBD1,many,TRBJ2-4,TGTGCCAGCAGTCCCCCAGACAGGGTTAGAACCAAAAACATTCAGTACTTC,CASSPPDRVRTKNIQYF
TRBV12-3/TRBV12-4,TRBD1,NA,TRBJ1-2,TGTGCCAGCAGTCTACAGGGGAACTATGGCTACACCTTC,CASSLQGNYGYTF
TRBV12-3/TRBV12-4,TRBD1,NA,TRBJ2-1,TGTGCCAGCATCCCGACAGGGTCCTACAATGAGCAGTTCTTC,CASIPTGSYNEQFF
TRBV20-1,NA,large,TRBJ1-6,TGCAGTGCTAGTGATCAAGTGGGAAATTCACCCCTCCACTTT,CSASDQVGNSPLHF
TRBV2,TRBD1,NA,TRBJ1-1,TGTGCCAGCTTTACAGGGGCTTCCCCGGCTTTCTTT,CASFTGASPAFF
TRBV5-1,NA,hyperexpanded,TRBJ1-1,TGCGCCAGCAGCTTGGGGGACGGCGGGAACACTGAAGCTTTCTTT,CASSLGDGGNTEAFF
TRBV7-2,TRBD2,few,TRBJ2-3,TGTGCCAGCAGCCTCGCTGGCGGGGGGCAAGATACGCAGTATTTT,CASSLAGGGQDTQYF
TRBV28,TRBD1,medium-sized,TRBJ2-7,TGTGCCAGCAGTCCGCTCGAGACAGGGGATACCTACGAGCAGTACTTC,CASSPLETGDTYEQYF
TRBV12-3/TRBV12-4,NA,NA,TRBJ1-1,TGTGCCAGCAGTTTAGGTCCCTCCACTGAAGCTTTCTTT,CASSLGPSTEAFF
TRBV3-1,TRBD2,medium-sized,TRBJ2-7,TGTGCCAGCAGCCAAGATGAGGGACTAGCGGGGCACTACGAGCAGTACTTC,CASSQDEGLAGHYEQYF
TRBV27,NA,NA,TRBJ2-1,TGTGCCAGCAGTGCAGGGACGTCCTACAATGAGCAGTTCTTC,CASSAGTSYNEQFF
TRBV7-2,TRBD2,few,TRBJ2-5,TGTGCCAGCAGCTTGGGACTAGCGGAAGAGACCCAGTACTTC,CASSLGLAEETQYF
TRBV12-3/TRBV12-4,NA,NA,TRBJ1-5,TGTGCCAGCAGTTTGGCTGGTGGCAATCAGCCCCAGCATTTT,CASSLAGGNQPQHF